Listed here are 25 T cell receptor beta chains from one sample, sequenced in a study of memory B cells and T cells in multiple sclerosis. CFSE-dim autoproliferating and CFSE-high non-proliferating T cells from unstimulated culture were sequenced separately. Pooled replicate wells came from around 5x10^7 CFSE-labeled PBMCs cultured roughly seven days without stimulus. These receptors lack a known antigen. The data were produced by immunoSEQ multiplex PCR, yet TCRdb's version contains in-frame clones alone and is incomplete. The sample has 40,000 to 50,000 clones; around 80% are singletons. Material: PBMCs from blood kept in culture. The receptor source for this set is a human donor with multiple sclerosis.

The chain uses TRBV4-3 and TRBJ1-1; tentatively, D is TRBD1 (6 bases). Germline-derived CDR1 and CDR2 are LGHNA and YSLEER. Trimming took 3 bases from V and 5 from J, leaving 16 bases between them. CDR3 length: 15 residues. DNA of the CDR3: TGCGCCAGCAGCCATCCCAACACAGGGCGTACTGAAGCTTTCTTT. It encodes CASSHPNTGRTEAFF.

The chain links TRBV27 to TRBJ2-2; D is ambiguous. In germline, CDR1 is MNHEY, CDR2 SMNVEV (reference sequence). Trimming shortened V by 3 bases and J by 6 bases, and 2 bases separated the two germline ends. The CDR3 totals 11 residues. CDR3 in amino acids: CASSLAGELFF. CDR3 DNA sequence: TGTGCCAGCAGTTTGGCCGGGGAGCTGTTTTTT.

The chain has TRBV5-4 and TRBJ2-1; TRBD2 aligns across 11 bases. Germline CDR1 and CDR2: SGHNT and YYREEE (reference sequence). J lost 8 bases, V lost 5 bases, and 6 bases had no gene match. The CDR3 runs to 14 residues. CDR3 sequence reads: CASSSGLAVDEQFF. The CDR3 DNA reads as TGTGCCAGCAGTTCGGGACTAGCGGTCGATGAGCAGTTCTTC.

The chain has TRBV11-2 and TRBJ2-1; 11 bases match TRBD2. CDR1 SGHAT and CDR2 FQNNGV come from the germline V gene. CDR3 length: 16 residues. V was pared by 1 base and J by 4 bases, with 3 bases of the junction left unmatched. In DNA form, the CDR3 reads TGTGCCAGCAGCTTAGGACTAGCGGGGATATACAATGAGCAGTTCTTC. This sequence encodes CASSLGLAGIYNEQFF.

In this sample, this clone turned up a few times. The CDR3 loop is CASSGQKHEQYF. The CDR3 nucleotides read TGTGCCAGCTCAGGTCAGAAACACGAGCAGTACTTC. The V gene is TRBV18, the J gene TRBJ2-7; the D is unclear. The germline V gene encodes CDR1 KGHSH and CDR2 LQKENI. Deletions cut 5 bases from V and 5 bases from J, with 10 bases between. This CDR3 region has 12 residues. The full variable domain, in which reference TRBV18 and TRBJ2-7 provide the parts outside the CDR3, is NAGVMQNPRHLVRRRGQEARLRCSPMKGHSHVYWYRQLPEEGLKFMVYLQKENIIDESGMPKERFSAEFPKEGPSILRIQQVVRGDSAAYFCASSGQKHEQYFGPGTRLTVT.

The V gene is TRBV6-5, the J gene TRBJ1-1; D possibly corresponds to TRBD1 (5 bases). Trimming took off 5 bases at V and 8 bases at J, with 21 bases between the two ends. CDR1 is MNHEY and CDR2 is SVGAGI in the germline V gene. CDR3 size: 15 residues. Here the CDR3 reads CASSPRFSGREEAFF. As DNA, the CDR3 is TGTGCCAGCAGTCCCCGGTTTTCGGGCAGGGAGGAAGCTTTCTTT.

This chain uses TRBV27 with TRBJ1-2; possible D gene TRBD1, 6 bases. This CDR3 region has 14 residues. Germline V CDR1 and CDR2: MNHEY, SMNVEV (reference sequence). The ends were cut back, 2 bases at V and 0 bases at J, with 7 bases in the middle. CDR3 DNA: TGTGCCAGCAGTTTAACAGGGACTAACTATGGCTACACCTTC. It encodes CASSLTGTNYGYTF.

The V gene is TRBV6-5, the J gene TRBJ1-1; 7 nucleotides align to TRBD1. Trimming removed 5 bases from V and 4 bases from J; junction bases left unmatched: 7. CDR3 length: 14 residues. Germline-derived CDR1 and CDR2 are MNHEY and SVGAGI. In nucleotides, the CDR3 is TGTGCCAGCAGTATAGAGACAGGGACCACTGAAGCTTTCTTT. This gives the protein CASSIETGTTEAFF.

The chain uses TRBV6-1 and TRBJ1-2; possibly TRBD1 for D (6 bases). Trimming shortened V by 4 bases and J by 4 bases, and 16 bases separated the two germline ends. Per the germline V gene, CDR1 is MNHNS and CDR2 is SASEGT. This CDR3 has 15 residues. CDR3 nucleotide sequence: TGTGCCAGCAGTGGATTAGATGGGGGCGTCTATGGCTACACCTTC. Encoded protein: CASSGLDGGVYGYTF.

The chain couples TRBV13 to TRBJ2-3; 9 nucleotides align to TRBD2. The V gene's germline CDR1 is PRHDT and CDR2 FYEKMQ (reference sequence). This CDR3 is 17 amino acids long. After removal of 1 base from V and 2 bases from J, the junction contained 7 bases not matched to a gene. Here the CDR3 DNA reads TGTGCCAGCAGCTTAGCGGCGGGGGGGCTTCTCACAGATACGCAGTATTTT. This translates into CASSLAAGGLLTDTQYF.

V usage is TRBV5-1 and J usage is TRBJ2-7; D may be TRBD2 (7 bases). The CDR3 spans 18 residues. CDR1 is SGHRS and CDR2 is YFSETQ in the germline V gene. V shed 0 bases and J shed 4 bases, with 23 bases lying between them. The chain's CDR3 is CASSLVPGGGQISYEQYF. The CDR3, as DNA: TGCGCCAGCAGCTTGGTGCCGGGGGGAGGACAGATTTCTTACGAGCAGTACTTC.

The CDR3 DNA sequence: TGCGCCAGCAGCCACTTACTGGGATATTCAGACGCTGAAGCTTTCTTT. This sequence encodes CASSHLLGYSDAEAFF. The chain uses TRBV4-1 and TRBJ1-1; D call uncertain. The CDR3 spans 16 residues. Germline V gene data show CDR1 as MGHRA and CDR2 as YSYEKL. V dropped 3 bases and J dropped 6 bases, with 20 bases sitting between them.

This rearrangement joins TRBV13 to TRBJ1-5, with D perhaps matching TRBD1 (6 bases). Germline values: CDR1 PRHDT, CDR2 FYEKMQ (reference sequence). V was pared by 1 base and J by 12 bases, with 10 bases between. The CDR3 has 12 residues. CDR3: CASSLEGGVQHF. CDR3 nucleotides: TGTGCCAGCAGCTTAGAAGGGGGAGTCCAGCATTTT.

The rearrangement joins TRBV4-1 to TRBJ1-4, with a weak D call TRBD1 (6 bases). V gave up 1 base and J gave up 10 bases, with 19 bases separating them. This CDR3 comprises 16 residues. CDR1 and CDR2 from the germline V gene are MGHRA and YSYEKL. The CDR3 loop is CASSQVAQGRNGKLFF. The DNA for the CDR3 is TGCGCCAGCAGCCAAGTCGCTCAGGGGCGAAACGGAAAACTGTTTTTT.

V gene TRBV28 combines with J gene TRBJ1-2, with 12 bases matching TRBD1. The CDR3 length is 17 residues. Germline CDR1 and CDR2: MDHEN and SYDVKM. Losses at the gene ends were 7 bases for V and 1 base for J; bases not matched to a gene: 10. This chain's CDR3 is CASILSGTGGVNYGYTF. The CDR3 coding sequence is TGTGCCAGCATCCTATCCGGGACAGGGGGCGTTAACTATGGCTACACCTTC.

The CDR3 sequence is CASSLDVSGTQYF. CDR3 DNA sequence: TGTGCCAGCAGCTTAGACGTAAGCGGGACCCAGTACTTC. The genes are TRBV7-9 and TRBJ2-5; tentative D call: TRBD2 (5 bases). Trimming shortened V by 1 base and J by 7 bases, and 10 bases separated the two germline ends. Per germline, CDR1 SEHNR and CDR2 FQNEAQ (reference sequence). CDR3 length: 13 residues.

Only one count was recorded for this clone. V and J are TRBV30 and TRBJ1-2, with 10 bases matching TRBD1. CDR1 and CDR2 (germline): GTSNPN, SVGIG (reference sequence). The V and J ends lost 2 bases and 5 bases, in that order; junction bases with no gene match: 2. This CDR3 is built from 13 residues. CDR3 amino acids: CAWSPGQGYGYTF. The CDR3 DNA reads as TGTGCCTGGAGTCCGGGACAGGGGTATGGCTACACCTTC.

The V call is TRBV5-1, the J call TRBJ2-3, with D possibly TRBD1 on 8 matching bases. Per germline, CDR1 SGHRS and CDR2 YFSETQ. Trimming removed 0 bases from V and 4 bases from J, with 21 bases in between. There are 18 residues in the CDR3. CDR3 sequence (DNA): TGCGCCAGCAGCTTGGTCCGGAGTCACAGGGGGGGCTCAGATACGCAGTATTTT. Its protein product is CASSLVRSHRGGSDTQYF.

This chain connects TRBV29-1 to TRBJ2-7; a weak D match, TRBD2 (6 bases). CDR1 is SQVTM, CDR2 ANQGSEA, per germline. CDR3 length: 13 residues. V was pared by 6 bases and J by 5 bases, with 17 bases between. DNA for the CDR3: TGCAGCGTCGGGACTGTTAGTTCCCACGAGCAGTACTTC. This gives the protein CSVGTVSSHEQYF.

The chain joins TRBV9 to TRBJ1-2, with 7 bases lining up with TRBD1. CDR3 length: 15 amino acids. Germline assignment: CDR1 SGDLS and CDR2 YYNGEE. Trimming at V came to 0 bases and at J to 1 base, leaving 3 bases not matched to a gene. Here the CDR3 reads CASSVEDRINYGYTF. In DNA, the CDR3 is TGTGCCAGCAGCGTAGAGGACAGGATTAACTATGGCTACACCTTC. The complete variable domain, with remaining parts taken from reference TRBV9 and TRBJ1-2, reads DSGVTQTPKHLITATGQRVTLRCSPRSGDLSVYWYQQSLDQGLQFLIQYYNGEERAKGNILERFSAQQFPDLHSELNLSSLELGDSALYFCASSVEDRINYGYTFGSGTRLTVV.

The V call is TRBV7-8, the J call TRBJ2-1; TRBD2 aligns across 8 bases. CDR1 and CDR2 from the germline V gene are SGHVS and FQNEAQ. The J segment lost 12 bases and the V segment lost 5 bases, leaving 6 bases of the junction unmatched. The length of the CDR3 is 12 residues. CDR3 bases: TGTGCCAGCAGCCCGGGGGGGTTTGGGCAGTTCTTC. Protein product: CASSPGGFGQFF.

In its sample, this clone was seen a few times. Sequence at one end of the junction differs from germline and may be a read error. The rearrangement links TRBV19 to TRBJ1-4; D is perhaps TRBD1 (5 bases). CDR3 length: 12 residues. Germline lookup yields CDR1 LNHDA and CDR2 SQIVND (reference sequence). The CDR3 nucleotides are TGTGCCAGTAGTCCCCCACGGGGGGTCCCTGTTTTT. Residues: CASSPPRGVPVF.

J is TRBJ1-1 and V is TRBV29-1, with a weak D call TRBD1 (5 bases). Germline V gene lookup returns CDR1 SQVTM and CDR2 ANQGSEA. The CDR3 covers 15 residues. V gave up 4 bases and J gave up 0 bases, with 15 bases separating them. The CDR3: CSVVYRGRLNTEAFF. Here the CDR3 DNA reads TGCAGCGTTGTCTATAGGGGCCGACTGAACACTGAAGCTTTCTTT.

This clone was recorded only once. The V and J genes are TRBV4-3 and TRBJ2-2; 13 bases match TRBD2. The V segment lost 0 bases and the J segment 2 bases; nucleotides outside the gene matches: 6. Looked up from germline, CDR1 is LGHNA and CDR2 is YSLEER. The CDR3 length is 19 residues. CDR3 protein: CASSQELAGGLQNTGELFF. Written as DNA, the CDR3 is TGCGCCAGCAGCCAAGAACTAGCGGGGGGGCTACAAAACACCGGGGAGCTGTTTTTT.

The chain employs TRBV14 and TRBJ2-6; D is undetermined. Trimming shortened V by 6 bases and J by 0 bases, and 12 bases separated the two germline ends. The length of the CDR3 is 16 residues. The germline CDR1 and CDR2 sequences are SGHDN and FVKESK. The CDR3 region is CASSWSSFSGANVLTF. In DNA, the CDR3 is TGTGCCAGCAGTTGGAGTTCCTTCTCTGGGGCCAACGTCCTGACTTTC.